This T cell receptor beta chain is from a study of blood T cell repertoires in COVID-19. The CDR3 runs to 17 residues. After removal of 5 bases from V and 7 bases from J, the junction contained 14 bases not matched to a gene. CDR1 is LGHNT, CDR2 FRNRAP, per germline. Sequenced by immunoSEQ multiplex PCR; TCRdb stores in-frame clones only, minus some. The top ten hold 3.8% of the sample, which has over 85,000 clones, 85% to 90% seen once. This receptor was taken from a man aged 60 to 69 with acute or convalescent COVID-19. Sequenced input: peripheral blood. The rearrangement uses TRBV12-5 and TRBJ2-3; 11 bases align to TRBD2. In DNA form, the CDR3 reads TGTGCTAGTGGTCCCGATAGACTAGCGGGGACGGGTAATACGCAGTATTTT. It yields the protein CASGPDRLAGTGNTQYF.